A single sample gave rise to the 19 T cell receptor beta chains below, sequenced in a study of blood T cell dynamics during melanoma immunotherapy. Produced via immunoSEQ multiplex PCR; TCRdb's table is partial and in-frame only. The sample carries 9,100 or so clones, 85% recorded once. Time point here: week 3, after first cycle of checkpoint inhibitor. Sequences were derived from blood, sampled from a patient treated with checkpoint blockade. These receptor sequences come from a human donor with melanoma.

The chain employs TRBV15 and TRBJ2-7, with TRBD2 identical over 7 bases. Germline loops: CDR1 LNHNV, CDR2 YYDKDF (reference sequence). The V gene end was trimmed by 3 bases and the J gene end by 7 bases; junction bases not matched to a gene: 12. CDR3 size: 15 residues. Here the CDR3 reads CATSRGRAGLGEQYF. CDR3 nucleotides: TGTGCCACCAGCAGGGGGAGGGCGGGGCTGGGGGAGCAGTACTTC.

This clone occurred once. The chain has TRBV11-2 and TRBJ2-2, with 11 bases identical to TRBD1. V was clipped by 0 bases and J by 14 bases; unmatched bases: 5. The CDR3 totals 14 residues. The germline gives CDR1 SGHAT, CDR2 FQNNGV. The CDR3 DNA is TGTGCCAGCAGCTTAGATGGGACAGGGGGTGAACTGTTTTTT. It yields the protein CASSLDGTGGELFF.

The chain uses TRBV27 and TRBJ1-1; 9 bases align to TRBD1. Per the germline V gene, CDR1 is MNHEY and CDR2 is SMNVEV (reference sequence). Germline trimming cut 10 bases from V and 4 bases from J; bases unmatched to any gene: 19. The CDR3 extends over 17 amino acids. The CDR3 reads CATRGGGQGWALTEAFF. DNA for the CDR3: TGTGCCACCAGAGGAGGGGGACAGGGCTGGGCGCTCACTGAAGCTTTCTTT.

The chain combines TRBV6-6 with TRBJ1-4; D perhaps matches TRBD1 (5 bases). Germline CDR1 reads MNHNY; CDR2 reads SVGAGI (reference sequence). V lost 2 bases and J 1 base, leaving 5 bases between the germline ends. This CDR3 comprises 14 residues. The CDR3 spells CASSYRGTNEKLFF. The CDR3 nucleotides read TGTGCCAGCAGTTACAGGGGAACTAATGAAAAACTGTTTTTT.

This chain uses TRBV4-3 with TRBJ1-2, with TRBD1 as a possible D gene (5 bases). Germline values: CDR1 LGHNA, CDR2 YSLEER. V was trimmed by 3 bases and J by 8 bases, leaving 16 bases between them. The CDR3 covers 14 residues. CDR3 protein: CASSHLDSAYGYTF. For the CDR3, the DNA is TGCGCCAGCAGCCACCTCGACAGTGCTTACGGCTACACCTTC.

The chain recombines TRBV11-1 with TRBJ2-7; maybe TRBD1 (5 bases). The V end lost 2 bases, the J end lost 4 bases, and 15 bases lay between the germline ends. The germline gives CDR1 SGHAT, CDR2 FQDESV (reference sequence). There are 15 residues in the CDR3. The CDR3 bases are TGTGCCAGCAGCTTACGGGTAGGGGTACCGTACGAGCAGTACTTC. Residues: CASSLRVGVPYEQYF. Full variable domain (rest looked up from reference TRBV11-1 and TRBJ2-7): EAEVAQSPRYKITEKSQAVAFWCDPISGHATLYWYRQILGQGPELLVQFQDESVVDDSQLPKDRFSAERLKGVDSTLKIQPAELGDSAMYLCASSLRVGVPYEQYFGPGTRLTVT.

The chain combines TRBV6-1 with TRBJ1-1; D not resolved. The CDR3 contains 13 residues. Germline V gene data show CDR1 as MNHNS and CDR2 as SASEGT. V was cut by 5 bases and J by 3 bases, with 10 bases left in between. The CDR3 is CASSLNQDTEAFF. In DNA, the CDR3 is TGTGCCAGCAGTTTGAACCAGGACACTGAAGCTTTCTTT.

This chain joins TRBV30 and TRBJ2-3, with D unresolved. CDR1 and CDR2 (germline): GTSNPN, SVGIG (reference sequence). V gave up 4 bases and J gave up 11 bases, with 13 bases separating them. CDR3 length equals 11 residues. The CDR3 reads CAWNTVVRQYF. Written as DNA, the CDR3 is TGTGCCTGGAATACGGTAGTGAGGCAGTATTTT.

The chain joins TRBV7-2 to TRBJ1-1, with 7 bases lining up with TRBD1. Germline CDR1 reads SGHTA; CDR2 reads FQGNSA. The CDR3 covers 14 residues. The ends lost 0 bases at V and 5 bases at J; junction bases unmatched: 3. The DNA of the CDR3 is TGTGCCAGCAGCTTAGCCCAGGGGGGGACTGAAGCTTTCTTT. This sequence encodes CASSLAQGGTEAFF.

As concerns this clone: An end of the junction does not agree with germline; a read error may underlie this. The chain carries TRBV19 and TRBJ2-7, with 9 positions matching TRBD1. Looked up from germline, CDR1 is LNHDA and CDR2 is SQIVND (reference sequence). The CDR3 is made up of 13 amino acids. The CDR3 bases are TGTGCCAGTAGTATAGGGGGACAGGGACGTCCTCATTTC. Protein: CASSIGGQGRPHF.

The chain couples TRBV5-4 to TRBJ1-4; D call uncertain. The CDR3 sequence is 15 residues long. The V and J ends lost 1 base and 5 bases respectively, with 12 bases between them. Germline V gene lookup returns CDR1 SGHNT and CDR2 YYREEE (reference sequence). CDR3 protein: CASSLNLGANEKLFF. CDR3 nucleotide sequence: TGTGCCAGCAGCTTGAATCTGGGAGCGAATGAAAAACTGTTTTTT.

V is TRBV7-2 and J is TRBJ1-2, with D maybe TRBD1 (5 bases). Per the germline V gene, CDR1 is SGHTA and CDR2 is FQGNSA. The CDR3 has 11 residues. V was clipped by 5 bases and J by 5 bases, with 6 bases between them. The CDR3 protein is CASSGGYGYTF. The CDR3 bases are TGTGCCAGCAGCGGGGGTTATGGCTACACCTTC. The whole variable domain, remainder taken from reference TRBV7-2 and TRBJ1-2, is GAGVSQSPSNKVTEKGKDVELRCDPISGHTALYWYRQSLGQGLEFLIYFQGNSAPDKSGLPSDRFSAERTGGSVSTLTIQRTQQEDSAVYLCASSGGYGYTFGSGTRLTVV.

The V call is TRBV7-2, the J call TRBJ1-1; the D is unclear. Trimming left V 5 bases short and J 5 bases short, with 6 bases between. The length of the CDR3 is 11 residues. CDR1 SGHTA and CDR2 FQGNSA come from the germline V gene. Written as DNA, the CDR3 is TGTGCCAGCAGCCTTTGGACTGAAGCTTTCTTT. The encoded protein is CASSLWTEAFF.

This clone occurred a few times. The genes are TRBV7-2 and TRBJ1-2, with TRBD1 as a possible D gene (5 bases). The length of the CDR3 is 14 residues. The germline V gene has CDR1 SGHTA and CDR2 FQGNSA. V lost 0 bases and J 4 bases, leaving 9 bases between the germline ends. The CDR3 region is CASSLAGGPYGYTF. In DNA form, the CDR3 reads TGTGCCAGCAGCTTAGCGGGGGGTCCCTATGGCTACACCTTC.

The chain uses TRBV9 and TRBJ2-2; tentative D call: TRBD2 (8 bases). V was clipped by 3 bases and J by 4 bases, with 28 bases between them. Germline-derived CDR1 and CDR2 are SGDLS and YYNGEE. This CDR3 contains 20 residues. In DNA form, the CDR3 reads TGTGCCAGCAGCGCTACGGGAGGGGGCATCGTTTTAAGCTCCACCGGGGAGCTGTTTTTT. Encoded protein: CASSATGGGIVLSSTGELFF. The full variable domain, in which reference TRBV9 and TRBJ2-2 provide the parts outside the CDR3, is DSGVTQTPKHLITATGQRVTLRCSPRSGDLSVYWYQQSLDQGLQFLIQYYNGEERAKGNILERFSAQQFPDLHSELNLSSLELGDSALYFCASSATGGGIVLSSTGELFFGEGSRLTVL.

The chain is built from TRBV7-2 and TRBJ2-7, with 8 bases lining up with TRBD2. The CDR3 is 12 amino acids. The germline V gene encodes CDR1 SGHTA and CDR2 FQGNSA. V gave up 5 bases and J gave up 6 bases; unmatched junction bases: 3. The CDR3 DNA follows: TGTGCCAGCAGCGAGCGGGGGTTCGAGCAGTACTTC. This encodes CASSERGFEQYF.

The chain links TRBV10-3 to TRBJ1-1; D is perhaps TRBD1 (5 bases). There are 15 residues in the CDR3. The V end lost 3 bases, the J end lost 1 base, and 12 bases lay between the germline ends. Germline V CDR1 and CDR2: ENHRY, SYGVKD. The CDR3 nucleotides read TGTGCCATCAGTGATCTAGGGGCTCGGAACACTGAAGCTTTCTTT. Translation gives CAISDLGARNTEAFF.

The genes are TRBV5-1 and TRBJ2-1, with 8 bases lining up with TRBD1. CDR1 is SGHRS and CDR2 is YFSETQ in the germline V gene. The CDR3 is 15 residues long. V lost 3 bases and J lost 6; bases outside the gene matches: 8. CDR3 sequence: CASSSEGQVSNEQFF. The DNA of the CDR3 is TGCGCCAGCAGCTCGGAGGGACAGGTTAGCAATGAGCAGTTCTTC.

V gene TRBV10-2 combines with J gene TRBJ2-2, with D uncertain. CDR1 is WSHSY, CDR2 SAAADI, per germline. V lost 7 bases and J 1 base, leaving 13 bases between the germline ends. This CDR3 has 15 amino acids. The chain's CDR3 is CASKGGRRNTGELFF. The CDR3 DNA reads TGCGCCAGCAAGGGCGGTCGTCGGAACACCGGGGAGCTGTTTTTT.